Given below is one T cell receptor (beta chain) in context. TCRdb's table, derived via immunoSEQ multiplex PCR, lists solely in-frame clones and lacks some. This sample has 50,000 to 70,000 clones, with more than 80% found just once. This sample is part of a study of blood T cell repertoires in COVID-19. The CDR3 has 15 residues. Germline CDR1 is MNHEY and CDR2 is SVGAGI. The V and J ends lost 6 bases and 2 bases, in that order; junction bases with no gene match: 4. The chain is built from TRBV6-5 and TRBJ1-6; 7 bases match TRBD1. The clonotype was recovered from a woman older than 75 with active COVID-19. The material sequenced was peripheral blood. CDR3 in DNA: TGTGCCAGCAGCACAGGGACAGCCTATAATTCACCCCTCCACTTT. The encoded protein is CASSTGTAYNSPLHF.